This record looks at one T cell receptor beta chain sequence and its context. In the study's own analysis: Amplification of reference gene primers provided the estimated nucleated cell counts. Profiling relied on immunoSEQ multiplex PCR, and the TCRdb table lists in-frame clones only, not all of them. V and J calls and clone size are those listed in that table; D and trimming were worked out from the DNA. The table has approximately 84,000 clones, 83% seen once. The data are from a study of blood T cell repertoires in COVID-19. Looking at the study overall: The study drew acute and convalescent COVID-19 samples from the United States, Italy and Spain. The cDNA or gDNA used as material had been derived from T cells, B-cell-depleted T cells, or PBMCs.

V was clipped by 6 bases and J by 4 bases; unmatched bases: 5. CDR3 length: 13 amino acids. In germline, CDR1 is MNHEY, CDR2 SMNVEV (reference sequence). The sample consisted of peripheral blood. The clonotype originates from a woman of 80 years or more with acute or convalescent COVID-19. V usage is TRBV27 and J usage is TRBJ2-5; 7 bases are shared with TRBD1. The CDR3 here is CASSLYRGETQYF. DNA for the CDR3: TGTGCCAGCAGCCTGTACAGGGGAGAGACCCAGTACTTC.